The T cell receptor (beta chain) described here comes from a study of beta chain features in type 1 diabetes. Every isolated RNA sample was fully reverse transcribed, so sequencing captured expressed TCRB transcripts. Profiling relied on immunoSEQ multiplex PCR, and the TCRdb table lists in-frame clones only, not all of them. The top ten hold 2% to 2.5% of the sample, which has more than 150,000 clones, over 7.5% seen once. The germline CDR1 and CDR2 sequences are SGDLS and YYNGEE. The length of the CDR3 is 15 residues. V trimming: 3 bases; J trimming: 3 bases; junction bases outside the gene matches: 5.

The clonotype was recovered from a woman aged 18-29 years in good health. This rearrangement joins TRBV9 to TRBJ2-5; 10 bases line up with TRBD1. Sequenced input: central memory CD4+ T cells from blood. Here the CDR3 reads CASSASGTGEETQYF. The CDR3 nucleotides read TGTGCCAGCAGCGCTTCCGGGACAGGGGAAGAGACCCAGTACTTC. The whole variable domain, remainder taken from reference TRBV9 and TRBJ2-5, is DSGVTQTPKHLITATGQRVTLRCSPRSGDLSVYWYQQSLDQGLQFLIQYYNGEERAKGNILERFSAQQFPDLHSELNLSSLELGDSALYFCASSASGTGEETQYFGPGTRLLVL.